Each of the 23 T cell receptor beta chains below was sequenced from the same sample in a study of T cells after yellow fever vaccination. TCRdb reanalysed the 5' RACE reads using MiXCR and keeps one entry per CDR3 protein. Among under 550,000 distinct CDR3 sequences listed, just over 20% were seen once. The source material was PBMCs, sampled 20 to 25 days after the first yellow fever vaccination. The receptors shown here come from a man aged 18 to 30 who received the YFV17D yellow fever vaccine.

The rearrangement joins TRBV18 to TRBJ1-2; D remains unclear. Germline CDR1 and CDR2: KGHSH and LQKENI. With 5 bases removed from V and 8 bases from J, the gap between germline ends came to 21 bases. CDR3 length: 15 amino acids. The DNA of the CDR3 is TGTGCCAGCTCATGGACGCTAGACATATCCGACGGCTACACCTTC. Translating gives CASSWTLDISDGYTF.

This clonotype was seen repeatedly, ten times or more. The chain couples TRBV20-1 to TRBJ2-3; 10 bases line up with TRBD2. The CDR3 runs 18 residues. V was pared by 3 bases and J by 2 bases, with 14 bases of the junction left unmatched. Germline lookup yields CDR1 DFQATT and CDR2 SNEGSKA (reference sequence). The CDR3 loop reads CSARASGGPVPYTDTQYF. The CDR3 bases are TGCAGTGCTAGGGCTAGCGGGGGCCCTGTCCCATACACAGATACGCAGTATTTT.

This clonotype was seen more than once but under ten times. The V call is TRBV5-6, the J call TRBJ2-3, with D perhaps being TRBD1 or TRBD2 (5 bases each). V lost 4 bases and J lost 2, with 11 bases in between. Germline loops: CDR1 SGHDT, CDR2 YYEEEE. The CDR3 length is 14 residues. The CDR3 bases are TGTGCCAGCAGCACGGGGACGCACACAGATACGCAGTATTTT. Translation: CASSTGTHTDTQYF.

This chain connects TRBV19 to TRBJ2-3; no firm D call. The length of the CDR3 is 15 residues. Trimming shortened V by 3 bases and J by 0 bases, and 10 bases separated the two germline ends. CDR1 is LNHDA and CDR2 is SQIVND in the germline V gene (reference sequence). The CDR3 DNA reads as TGTGCCAGTAGTATCGTATCTTCTAGCACAGATACGCAGTATTTT. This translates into CASSIVSSSTDTQYF.

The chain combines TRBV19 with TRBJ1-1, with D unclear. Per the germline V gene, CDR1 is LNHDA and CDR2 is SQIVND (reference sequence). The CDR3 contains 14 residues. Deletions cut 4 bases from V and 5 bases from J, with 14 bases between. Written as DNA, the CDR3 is TGTGCCAGTAGTACCCCGCCGGGTGGGACTGAAGCTTTCTTT. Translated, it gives CASSTPPGGTEAFF.

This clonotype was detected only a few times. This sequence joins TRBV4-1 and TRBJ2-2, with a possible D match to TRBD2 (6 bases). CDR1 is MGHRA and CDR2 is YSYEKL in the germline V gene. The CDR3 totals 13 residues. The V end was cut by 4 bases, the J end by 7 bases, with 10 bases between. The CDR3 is CASSRGLYGELFF. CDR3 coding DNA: TGCGCCAGCAGCCGAGGACTATACGGGGAGCTGTTTTTT.

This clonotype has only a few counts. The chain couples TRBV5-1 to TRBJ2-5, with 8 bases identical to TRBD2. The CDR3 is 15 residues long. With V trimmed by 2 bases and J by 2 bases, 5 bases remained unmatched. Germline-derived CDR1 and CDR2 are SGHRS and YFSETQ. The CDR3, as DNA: TGCGCCAGCAGCTTCCGACTAGCGCATCAAGAGACCCAGTACTTC. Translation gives CASSFRLAHQETQYF.

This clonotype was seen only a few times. The CDR3 DNA reads TGTGCCAGCAGCAATAGAGCGGGGCCGACTGAAGCTTTCTTT. Its protein is CASSNRAGPTEAFF. The V call is TRBV13, the J call TRBJ1-1; tentative D call: TRBD1 (5 bases). Germline V gene sequence: CDR1 PRHDT, CDR2 FYEKMQ (reference sequence). V lost 5 bases, J lost 5 bases, and 15 bases lay in between. This CDR3 is 14 amino acids long.

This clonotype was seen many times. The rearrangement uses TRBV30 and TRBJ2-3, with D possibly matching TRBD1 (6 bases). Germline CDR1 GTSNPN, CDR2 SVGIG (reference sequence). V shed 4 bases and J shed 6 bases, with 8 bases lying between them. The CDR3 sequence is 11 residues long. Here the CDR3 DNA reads TGTGCCTGGAACAGGGCGGATACGCAGTATTTT. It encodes CAWNRADTQYF. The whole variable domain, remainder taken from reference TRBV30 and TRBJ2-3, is SQTIHQWPATLVQPVGSPLSLECTVEGTSNPNLYWYRQAAGRGLQLLFYSVGIGQISSEVPQNLSASRPQDRQFILSSKKLLLSDSGFYLCAWNRADTQYFGPGTRLTVL.

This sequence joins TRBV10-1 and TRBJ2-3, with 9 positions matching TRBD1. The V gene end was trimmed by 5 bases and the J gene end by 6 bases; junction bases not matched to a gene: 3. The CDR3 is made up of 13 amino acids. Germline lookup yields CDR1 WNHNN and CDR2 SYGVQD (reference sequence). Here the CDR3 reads CASSWDRVDTQYF. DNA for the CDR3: TGCGCCAGCAGTTGGGACAGGGTGGATACGCAGTATTTT.

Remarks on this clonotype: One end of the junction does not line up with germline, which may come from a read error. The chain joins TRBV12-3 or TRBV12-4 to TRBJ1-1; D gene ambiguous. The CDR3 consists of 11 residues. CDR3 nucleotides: TGTGCCAGCAGCATTTACACTGAAGTTTTCTTT. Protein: CASSIYTEVFF.

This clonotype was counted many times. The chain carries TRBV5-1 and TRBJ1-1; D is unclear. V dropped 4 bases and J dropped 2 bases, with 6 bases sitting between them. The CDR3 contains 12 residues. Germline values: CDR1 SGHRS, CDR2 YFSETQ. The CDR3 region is CASSNGNTEAFF. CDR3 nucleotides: TGCGCCAGCAGCAATGGTAACACTGAAGCTTTCTTT.

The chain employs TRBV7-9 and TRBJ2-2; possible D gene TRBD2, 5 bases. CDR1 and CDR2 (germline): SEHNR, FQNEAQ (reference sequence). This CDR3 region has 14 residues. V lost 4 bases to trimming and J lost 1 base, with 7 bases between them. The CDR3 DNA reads TGTGCCAGCAGCTATGGGAGGAACACCGGGGAGCTGTTTTTT. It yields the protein CASSYGRNTGELFF.

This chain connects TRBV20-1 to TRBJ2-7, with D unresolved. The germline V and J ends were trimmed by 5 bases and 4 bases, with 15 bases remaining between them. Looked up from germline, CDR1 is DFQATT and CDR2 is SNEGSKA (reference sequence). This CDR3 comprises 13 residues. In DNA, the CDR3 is TGCAGTGCTCTCCCGGCGGCGAGGTACGAGCAGTACGTC. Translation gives CSALPAARYEQYV.

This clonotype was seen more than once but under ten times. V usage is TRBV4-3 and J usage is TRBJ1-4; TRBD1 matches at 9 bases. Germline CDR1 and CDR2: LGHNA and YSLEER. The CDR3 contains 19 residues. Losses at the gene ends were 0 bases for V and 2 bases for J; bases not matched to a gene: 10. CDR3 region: CASSQDISTGGTTNEKLFF. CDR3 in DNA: TGCGCCAGCAGCCAAGATATATCAACAGGGGGCACGACTAATGAAAAACTGTTTTTT.

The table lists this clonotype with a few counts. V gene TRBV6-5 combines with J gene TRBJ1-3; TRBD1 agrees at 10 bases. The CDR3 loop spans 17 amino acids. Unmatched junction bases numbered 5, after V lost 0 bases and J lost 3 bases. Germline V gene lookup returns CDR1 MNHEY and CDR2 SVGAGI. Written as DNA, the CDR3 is TGTGCCAGCAGTTACTCGCCCGGGACAGGGGATGGAAACACCATATATTTT. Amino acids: CASSYSPGTGDGNTIYF.

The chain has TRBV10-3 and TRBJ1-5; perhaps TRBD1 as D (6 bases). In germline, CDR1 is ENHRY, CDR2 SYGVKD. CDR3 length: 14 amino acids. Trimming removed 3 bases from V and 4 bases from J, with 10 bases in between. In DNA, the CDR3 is TGTGCCATCAGTGATCAAACAGGGAATCAGCCCCAGCATTTT. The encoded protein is CAISDQTGNQPQHF.

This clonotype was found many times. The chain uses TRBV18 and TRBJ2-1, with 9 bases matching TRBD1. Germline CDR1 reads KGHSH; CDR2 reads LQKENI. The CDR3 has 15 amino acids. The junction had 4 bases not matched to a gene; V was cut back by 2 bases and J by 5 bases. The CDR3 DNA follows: TGTGCCAGCTCACCAACAGGGGGCATTGACAATGAGCAGTTCTTC. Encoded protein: CASSPTGGIDNEQFF.

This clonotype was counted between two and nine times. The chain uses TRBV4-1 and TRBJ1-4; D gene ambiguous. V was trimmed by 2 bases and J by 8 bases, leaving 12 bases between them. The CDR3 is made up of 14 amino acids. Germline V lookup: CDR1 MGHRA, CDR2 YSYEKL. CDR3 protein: CASSQTPGHEKLFF. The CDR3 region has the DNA TGCGCCAGCAGCCAAACACCGGGCCACGAAAAACTGTTTTTT.

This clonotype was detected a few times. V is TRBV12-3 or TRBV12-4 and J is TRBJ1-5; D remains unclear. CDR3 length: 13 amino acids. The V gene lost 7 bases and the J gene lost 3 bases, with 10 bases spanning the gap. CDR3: CASTETDNQPQHF. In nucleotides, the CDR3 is TGTGCCAGCACTGAGACGGACAATCAGCCCCAGCATTTT.

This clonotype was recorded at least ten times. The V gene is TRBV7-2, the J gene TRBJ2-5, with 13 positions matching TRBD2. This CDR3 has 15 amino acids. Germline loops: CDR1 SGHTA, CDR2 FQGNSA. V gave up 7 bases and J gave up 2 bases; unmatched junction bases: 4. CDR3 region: CASKSGLAGQETQYF. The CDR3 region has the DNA TGTGCCAGCAAATCGGGACTAGCGGGGCAAGAGACCCAGTACTTC.

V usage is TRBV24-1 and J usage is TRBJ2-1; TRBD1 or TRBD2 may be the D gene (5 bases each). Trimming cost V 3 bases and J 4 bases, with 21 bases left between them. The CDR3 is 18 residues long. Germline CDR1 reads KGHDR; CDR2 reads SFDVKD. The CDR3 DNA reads TGTGCCACCAGTGATCCTCCCGGGGCCCACCCCGAATACAATGAGCAGTTCTTC. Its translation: CATSDPPGAHPEYNEQFF.

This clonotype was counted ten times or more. The CDR3 DNA sequence: TGTGCCAGCAGCCGGGGCAGTCCTGGCTACGAGCAGTACTTC. Translating gives CASSRGSPGYEQYF. This chain connects TRBV3-1 to TRBJ2-7, with D tentatively TRBD1 (5 bases). Germline assignment: CDR1 LGHDT and CDR2 YNNKEL (reference sequence). The CDR3 runs 14 residues. Between the trimmed V and J ends, which lost 4 bases and 3 bases, there was a span of 13 bases.